The next 26 T cell receptor beta chains were all read from a single sample in a study of cytomegalovirus exposure and HLA in healthy donors. Primers for the PCR totalled 60 Vbeta and 13 Jbeta. Sequenced by immunoSEQ multiplex PCR; TCRdb stores in-frame clones only, minus some. The sample includes roughly 110,000 clones, under 85% seen only once; the top ten take 3.5% to 5%. The sample taken for sequencing was PBMCs. The receptors were sampled from a male donor in good health and CMV-seronegative.

V gene TRBV28 combines with J gene TRBJ2-5; 11 positions agree with TRBD1. This CDR3 spans 16 amino acids. The J segment lost 4 bases and the V segment lost 4 bases, leaving 8 bases of the junction unmatched. Germline V gives CDR1 MDHEN, CDR2 SYDVKM. The CDR3 protein is CASSYPGQGAGETQYF. The CDR3, as DNA: TGTGCCAGCAGTTACCCCGGACAGGGGGCAGGAGAGACCCAGTACTTC.

This clone has just one count. This rearrangement joins TRBV11-2 to TRBJ2-1, with D possibly TRBD2 on 6 matching bases. V gave up 1 base and J gave up 6 bases, with 22 bases separating them. The germline gives CDR1 SGHAT, CDR2 FQNNGV. This CDR3 has 18 residues. The CDR3 spells CASSLVASAPPPFNEQFF. CDR3 DNA sequence: TGTGCCAGCAGCTTAGTTGCTAGCGCACCCCCGCCGTTCAATGAGCAGTTCTTC.

This chain uses TRBV14 with TRBJ1-5; TRBD1 agrees at 7 bases. Trimming removed 4 bases from V and 10 bases from J; junction bases left unmatched: 7. CDR3 length equals 13 residues. CDR1 and CDR2 from the germline V gene are SGHDN and FVKESK. This CDR3 reads CASSRQGLGPQHF. The CDR3 DNA sequence: TGTGCCAGCAGCCGACAGGGCCTCGGCCCCCAGCATTTT.

V gene TRBV9 combines with J gene TRBJ2-7, with D possibly matching TRBD2 (5 bases). The CDR3 is 14 residues long. Looked up from germline, CDR1 is SGDLS and CDR2 is YYNGEE. Trimming left V 2 bases short and J 0 bases short, with 9 bases between. CDR3 region: CASSVSGGSYEQYF. CDR3 bases: TGTGCCAGCAGCGTGAGCGGTGGCTCCTACGAGCAGTACTTC.

The chain joins TRBV28 to TRBJ1-2, with D perhaps matching TRBD1 (6 bases). This CDR3 is 14 amino acids long. V was shortened by 3 bases and J by 8 bases, with 16 bases between the two germline ends. The germline V gene has CDR1 MDHEN and CDR2 SYDVKM. Here the CDR3 reads CASSFVVGAWGYTF. For the CDR3, the DNA is TGTGCCAGCAGTTTCGTGGTGGGGGCCTGGGGCTACACCTTC.

The V call is TRBV4-1, the J call TRBJ2-1, with 12 bases aligning to TRBD2. Germline V lookup: CDR1 MGHRA, CDR2 YSYEKL. There are 17 residues in the CDR3. V was clipped by 1 base and J by 4 bases; unmatched bases: 5. The CDR3 DNA sequence: TGCGCCAGCAGCCAAGCGACGACTAGCGGGAGTTACAATGAGCAGTTCTTC. Protein: CASSQATTSGSYNEQFF.

Only a few counts were recorded for this clone. The rearrangement joins TRBV28 to TRBJ1-5, with TRBD1 identical over 11 bases. The CDR3 spans 19 residues. Germline V gene data show CDR1 as MDHEN and CDR2 as SYDVKM. After removal of 5 bases from V and 2 bases from J, the junction contained 14 bases not matched to a gene. DNA for the CDR3: TGTGCCAGCAGTCCAGAGGGACAGGGGGGATACTTTCGCAATCAGCCCCAGCATTTT. Translated, it gives CASSPEGQGGYFRNQPQHF. Full variable domain (missing parts from reference TRBV28 and TRBJ1-5): DVKVTQSSRYLVKRTGEKVFLECVQDMDHENMFWYRQDPGLGLRLIYFSYDVKMKEKGDIPEGYSVSREKKERFSLILESASTNQTSMYLCASSPEGQGGYFRNQPQHFGDGTRLSIL.

The rearrangement uses TRBV4-1 and TRBJ2-1; no clear D. The germline V gene encodes CDR1 MGHRA and CDR2 YSYEKL. The V end was cut by 1 base, the J end by 6 bases, with 13 bases between. The CDR3 sequence is 15 residues long. In DNA form, the CDR3 reads TGCGCCAGCAGCCAAGTCCTAGTAGTTTTCAATGAGCAGTTCTTC. It encodes CASSQVLVVFNEQFF.

The V gene is TRBV6-5, the J gene TRBJ2-1; TRBD2 might be the D (5 bases). Germline V gene data show CDR1 as MNHEY and CDR2 as SVGAGI. V was pared by 1 base and J by 4 bases, with 11 bases between. CDR3 length: 15 amino acids. The DNA of the CDR3 is TGTGCCAGCAGTTACTGGGCTAGCAGTTACAATGAGCAGTTCTTC. Its protein is CASSYWASSYNEQFF.

CDR3 sequence: CASQNVGVADTQYF. The CDR3 DNA is TGTGCCAGCCAGAATGTAGGGGTCGCAGATACGCAGTATTTT. The chain combines TRBV2 with TRBJ2-3, with D possibly being TRBD1 (5 bases). This CDR3 contains 14 residues. Germline-derived CDR1 and CDR2 are SNHLY and FYNNEI. V shed 8 bases and J shed 4 bases, with 16 bases lying between them.

Here the CDR3 reads CATSMDLVYEQYF. The CDR3 region has the DNA TGTGCCACCAGCATGGACTTGGTCTACGAGCAGTACTTC. The chain couples TRBV15 to TRBJ2-7; perhaps TRBD2 as D (5 bases). The V gene's germline CDR1 is LNHNV and CDR2 YYDKDF (reference sequence). This CDR3 is 13 amino acids long. V lost 4 bases and J 3 bases, leaving 10 bases between the germline ends.

Of note for this clone: The missing conserved phenylalanine or tryptophan at the end of this CDR3 makes a read error likely. The chain employs TRBV28 and TRBJ1-4; D might be TRBD1 (6 bases). The V gene's germline CDR1 is MDHEN and CDR2 SYDVKM. Deletions cut 7 bases from V and 0 bases from J, with 12 bases between. The CDR3 has 15 residues. The CDR3 reads CASTDNRATNEKLFV. For the CDR3, the DNA is TGTGCCAGCACCGACAACAGGGCAACTAATGAAAAACTGTTTGTT.

This clone was detected only once. The chain carries TRBV6-1 and TRBJ2-5; a possible D gene is TRBD1 (6 bases). V was trimmed by 8 bases and J by 4 bases, leaving 17 bases between them. Germline V CDR1 and CDR2: MNHNS, SASEGT. This CDR3 is 14 amino acids long. The DNA for the CDR3 is TGTGCCAGCCCTGGGGGCCGTCTTGGAGAGACCCAGTACTTC. It translates to CASPGGRLGETQYF.

This sequence joins TRBV7-9 and TRBJ1-1, with D unclear. CDR3 length: 14 residues. Trimming stripped 5 bases from V and 2 bases from J, with 12 bases between. Germline CDR1 reads SEHNR; CDR2 reads FQNEAQ (reference sequence). DNA for the CDR3: TGTGCCAGCAGCCCCCCGCGTGGTAACACTGAAGCTTTCTTT. This sequence encodes CASSPPRGNTEAFF.

The DNA of the CDR3 is TGTGCCAGCAGCCCCGCGGGCCCGGAGGGAGACTATGGCTACACCTTC. This gives the protein CASSPAGPEGDYGYTF. The V gene is TRBV4-2, the J gene TRBJ1-2; D unresolved. V lost 4 bases, J lost 3 bases, and 18 bases lay in between. The CDR3 is 16 amino acids. Germline CDR1 reads LGHNA; CDR2 reads YNFKEQ.

The rearrangement joins TRBV27 to TRBJ2-7; TRBD2 aligns across 7 bases. Germline trimming cut 7 bases from V and 3 bases from J; bases unmatched to any gene: 9. The germline CDR1 and CDR2 sequences are MNHEY and SMNVEV (reference sequence). This CDR3 is built from 14 residues. The CDR3 loop is CASTTTSGNYEQYF. CDR3 DNA: TGTGCCAGCACCACGACGAGCGGGAACTACGAGCAGTACTTC.

The chain couples TRBV15 to TRBJ2-7; 10 nucleotides match TRBD2. CDR1 LNHNV and CDR2 YYDKDF come from the germline V gene (reference sequence). J was trimmed by 0 bases and V by 5 bases; bases with no gene match: 4. The CDR3 sequence is 15 residues long. CDR3 in DNA: TGTGCCACCAGCCGAGGGACTAGCGTCTCCTACGAGCAGTACTTC. It encodes CATSRGTSVSYEQYF.

The V gene is TRBV29-1, the J gene TRBJ2-4; TRBD1 is a possible D gene (5 bases). From germline, CDR1 is SQVTM and CDR2 ANQGSEA. This CDR3 is built from 15 residues. Trimming removed 4 bases at V and 0 bases at J, with 13 bases between. In nucleotides, the CDR3 is TGCAGCGTTGTTGACAGCCTATTAGCCAAAAACATTCAGTACTTC. Protein sequence: CSVVDSLLAKNIQYF.

This chain joins TRBV6-1 and TRBJ2-7, with D tentatively TRBD1 (5 bases). Germline loops: CDR1 MNHNS, CDR2 SASEGT. This CDR3 contains 12 residues. V was shortened by 5 bases and J by 3 bases, with 8 bases between the two germline ends. CDR3 sequence reads: CASSQTDYEQYF. The CDR3 DNA reads TGTGCCAGCAGTCAGACAGACTACGAGCAGTACTTC.

The J gene is TRBJ2-7, the V gene TRBV18; 9 bases are shared with TRBD1. Trimming cost V 3 bases and J 4 bases; bases outside gene matches: 4. Germline V gene data show CDR1 as KGHSH and CDR2 as LQKENI. The CDR3 has 14 amino acids. DNA for the CDR3: TGTGCCAGCTCACCGGGGACAGGGTCTTACGAGCAGTACTTC. It encodes CASSPGTGSYEQYF.

The sample holds one count of this clone. The J gene is TRBJ1-2, the V gene TRBV6-5; the match to TRBD1 covers 8 bases. Germline CDR1 reads MNHEY; CDR2 reads SVGAGI. There are 16 residues in the CDR3. With V trimmed by 2 bases and J by 7 bases, 12 bases remained unmatched. This chain's CDR3 is CASSYIRQGAGGGYTF. CDR3 DNA sequence: TGTGCCAGCAGTTACATTCGGCAGGGGGCTGGGGGTGGCTACACCTTC.

A remark on this clone: Different DNA sequences within this sample yield the same CDR3. This chain joins TRBV27 and TRBJ1-1; TRBD1 might be the D (5 bases). This CDR3 contains 15 residues. V was trimmed by 2 bases and J by 0 bases, leaving 10 bases between them. CDR1 MNHEY and CDR2 SMNVEV come from the germline V gene (reference sequence). CDR3 DNA sequence: TGTGCCAGCAGTTTAAAGCGGGGGATGAACACTGAAGCTTTCTTT. It codes for CASSLKRGMNTEAFF.

J is TRBJ2-5 and V is TRBV7-6; D may be TRBD1 (6 bases). The V gene's germline CDR1 is SGHVS and CDR2 FNYEAQ. The V gene lost 0 bases and the J gene lost 5 bases, with 13 bases spanning the gap. The CDR3 totals 15 residues. The CDR3 DNA sequence: TGTGCCAGCAGCTTAGCGTACAGGGATGGCGAGACCCAGTACTTC. Its protein is CASSLAYRDGETQYF.

This clone has only one observation. The CDR3 region has the DNA TGTGCCAGCAGCGGAATCCCGGGACAGGCACCCCTAGCTTTCTTT. Protein product: CASSGIPGQAPLAFF. This sequence joins TRBV9 and TRBJ1-1; 8 nucleotides match TRBD1. Germline V gene sequence: CDR1 SGDLS, CDR2 YYNGEE. The CDR3 spans 15 residues. Trimming removed 3 bases from V and 10 bases from J; junction bases left unmatched: 14.

This chain links TRBV10-2 with TRBJ2-5, with D possibly being TRBD2 (5 bases). The V gene's germline CDR1 is WSHSY and CDR2 SAAADI. The CDR3 spans 15 residues. V was pared by 3 bases and J by 2 bases, with 13 bases between. The CDR3 spells CASSERGPEQETQYF. The CDR3 DNA is TGCGCCAGCAGTGAACGAGGGCCCGAACAAGAGACCCAGTACTTC.

This chain links TRBV7-8 with TRBJ2-1; tentative D call: TRBD1 (5 bases). The CDR3 has 15 residues. Trimming took 3 bases from V and 0 from J, leaving 9 bases between them. Germline V gene sequence: CDR1 SGHVS, CDR2 FQNEAQ. The CDR3 region has the DNA TGTGCCAGCAGCTTTTTGACAGCCTCCTACAATGAGCAGTTCTTC. Residues: CASSFLTASYNEQFF.